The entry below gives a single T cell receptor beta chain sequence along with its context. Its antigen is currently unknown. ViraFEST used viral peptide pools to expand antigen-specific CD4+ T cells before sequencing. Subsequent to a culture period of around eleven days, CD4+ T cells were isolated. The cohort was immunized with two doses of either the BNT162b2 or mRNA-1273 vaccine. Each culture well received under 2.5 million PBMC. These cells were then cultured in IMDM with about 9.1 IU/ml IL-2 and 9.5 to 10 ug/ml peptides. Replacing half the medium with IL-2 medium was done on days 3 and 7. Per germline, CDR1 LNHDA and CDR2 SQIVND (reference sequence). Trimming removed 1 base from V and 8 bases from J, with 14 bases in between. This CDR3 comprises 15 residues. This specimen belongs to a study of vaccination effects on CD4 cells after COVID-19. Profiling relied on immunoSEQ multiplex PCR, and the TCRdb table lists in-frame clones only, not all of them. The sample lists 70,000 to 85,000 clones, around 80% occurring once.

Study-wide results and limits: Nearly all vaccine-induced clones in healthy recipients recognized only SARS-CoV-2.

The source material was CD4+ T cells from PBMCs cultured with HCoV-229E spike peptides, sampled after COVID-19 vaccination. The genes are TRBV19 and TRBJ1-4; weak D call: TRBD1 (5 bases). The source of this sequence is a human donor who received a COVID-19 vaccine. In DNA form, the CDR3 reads TGTGCCAGTAGTATAGGAGCAGGGAGGGGAGAAAAACTGTTTTTT. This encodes CASSIGAGRGEKLFF.